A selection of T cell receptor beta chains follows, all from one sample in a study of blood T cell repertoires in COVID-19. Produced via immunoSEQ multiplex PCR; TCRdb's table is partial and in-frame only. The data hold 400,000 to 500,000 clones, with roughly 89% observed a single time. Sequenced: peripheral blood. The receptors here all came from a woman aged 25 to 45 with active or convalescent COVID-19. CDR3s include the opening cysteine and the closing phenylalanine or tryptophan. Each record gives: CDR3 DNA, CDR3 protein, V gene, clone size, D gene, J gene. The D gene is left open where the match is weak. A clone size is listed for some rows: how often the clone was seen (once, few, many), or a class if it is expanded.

CDR3nt: TGTGCCAGCAGCCCTGGGACTAGCGTTTCCTACGAGCAGTACTTC; CDR3aa: CASSPGTSVSYEQYF; v_gene: TRBV7-6; abundance: -; d_gene: TRBD2; j_gene: TRBJ2-7
CDR3nt: TGCGCCAGCAGTGAAAGGTGGGGAGGGGTCGGCGGAAACACCATATATTTT; CDR3aa: CASSERWGGVGGNTIYF; v_gene: TRBV10-2; abundance: -; d_gene: -; j_gene: TRBJ1-3
CDR3nt: TGTGCCAGCAGCCAACTAGACAGGGGTGGTGAGCAGTACTTC; CDR3aa: CASSQLDRGGEQYF; v_gene: TRBV14; abundance: -; d_gene: TRBD1; j_gene: TRBJ2-7
CDR3nt: TGTGCCATCAGTCGCCAACGGGATCAGCCCCAGCATTTT; CDR3aa: CAISRQRDQPQHF; v_gene: TRBV10-3; abundance: -; d_gene: -; j_gene: TRBJ1-5
CDR3nt: TGTGCCATACAAAAGTCAGGGGGGTGGCGAGATAACGGTCATTTT; CDR3aa: CAIQKSGGWRDNGHF; v_gene: TRBV10-3; abundance: -; d_gene: TRBD1; j_gene: TRBJ1-5
CDR3nt: TGTGCCAGCAGTTTTTCGGGACAGGGCTTTGAAAAACTGTTTTTT; CDR3aa: CASSFSGQGFEKLFF; v_gene: TRBV27; abundance: -; d_gene: TRBD1; j_gene: TRBJ1-4
CDR3nt: TGTGCCAGCAGTTCATCGGGGGCCGGGCAAGAGACCCAGTACTTC; CDR3aa: CASSSSGAGQETQYF; v_gene: TRBV27; abundance: -; d_gene: -; j_gene: TRBJ2-5
CDR3nt: TGCGCCAGCAGCCAACCAGACAGGGGACGTTACAATGAGCAGTTCTTC; CDR3aa: CASSQPDRGRYNEQFF; v_gene: TRBV4-1; abundance: -; d_gene: TRBD1; j_gene: TRBJ2-1
CDR3nt: TGTGCCACCAGCAGAGACACCGGGACAGCCTCCTATGGCTACACCTTC; CDR3aa: CATSRDTGTASYGYTF; v_gene: TRBV15; abundance: once; d_gene: TRBD1; j_gene: TRBJ1-2
CDR3nt: TGTGCCAGCAGCTTGCAGAACACTGAAGCTTTCTTT; CDR3aa: CASSLQNTEAFF; v_gene: TRBV5-6; abundance: -; d_gene: -; j_gene: TRBJ1-1
CDR3nt: TGTGCCAGCAGCCAAGGACAGTCGAACACCGGGGAGCTGTTTTTT; CDR3aa: CASSQGQSNTGELFF; v_gene: TRBV3-1/TRBV3-2; abundance: -; d_gene: -; j_gene: TRBJ2-2
CDR3nt: TGTGCCAGCAGTCCGGGACTAGGGTACACAGATACGCAGTATTTT; CDR3aa: CASSPGLGYTDTQYF; v_gene: TRBV2; abundance: -; d_gene: TRBD2; j_gene: TRBJ2-3
CDR3nt: TGCAGTGCCCGGACGGGGGGGGGCTACACCTTC; CDR3aa: CSARTGGGYTF; v_gene: TRBV20-1; abundance: -; d_gene: -; j_gene: TRBJ1-2
CDR3nt: TGCGCCAGCAGCTTGGGAGGAGATACGCAGTATTTT; CDR3aa: CASSLGGDTQYF; v_gene: TRBV5-1; abundance: -; d_gene: -; j_gene: TRBJ2-3
CDR3nt: TGTGCCAGCAGCCAAAAGACAGGGCCCTTCTCTGGAAACACCATATATTTT; CDR3aa: CASSQKTGPFSGNTIYF; v_gene: TRBV3-1/TRBV3-2; abundance: -; d_gene: TRBD1; j_gene: TRBJ1-3
CDR3nt: TGCGCCAGCAGAGACACCGGGACAGGGGTTTTATACAATGAGCAGTTCTTC; CDR3aa: CASRDTGTGVLYNEQFF; v_gene: TRBV5-1; abundance: -; d_gene: TRBD1; j_gene: TRBJ2-1
CDR3nt: TGTGCCAGCAGCCATACGGGACAGCGAATGACCGGGGAGCTGTTTTTT; CDR3aa: CASSHTGQRMTGELFF; v_gene: TRBV3-1/TRBV3-2; abundance: -; d_gene: TRBD1; j_gene: TRBJ2-2
CDR3nt: TGTGCCAGCAGCACTTATTCGGGCACTGAAGCTTTCTTT; CDR3aa: CASSTYSGTEAFF; v_gene: TRBV7-2; abundance: -; d_gene: -; j_gene: TRBJ1-1
CDR3nt: TGTGCCAGCAGCTTAGAACAGCACACCGGGGAGCTGTTTTTT; CDR3aa: CASSLEQHTGELFF; v_gene: TRBV7-9; abundance: once; d_gene: -; j_gene: TRBJ2-2
CDR3nt: TGTGCCAGCAGCTTGGGGCTAGCGGGGATCTCTGGGGCCAACGTCCTGACTTTC; CDR3aa: CASSLGLAGISGANVLTF; v_gene: TRBV5-4; abundance: -; d_gene: TRBD2; j_gene: TRBJ2-6
CDR3nt: TGTGCCAGCAGGGACAGCTCTGGAAACACCATATATTTT; CDR3aa: CASRDSSGNTIYF; v_gene: TRBV7-9; abundance: -; d_gene: -; j_gene: TRBJ1-3
CDR3nt: TGTGCCAGCAGGAACACAGGGGGTACGTATGGCTACACCTTC; CDR3aa: CASRNTGGTYGYTF; v_gene: TRBV25-1; abundance: -; d_gene: TRBD1; j_gene: TRBJ1-2
CDR3nt: TGTGCCAGCAGGGAAGGGACAGGTTTAACTGAAGCTTTCTTT; CDR3aa: CASREGTGLTEAFF; v_gene: TRBV6-1; abundance: -; d_gene: TRBD1; j_gene: TRBJ1-1
CDR3nt: TGTGCCAGCAGCCCCATCGGGAGTTTTGGGACGCAGTATTTT; CDR3aa: CASSPIGSFGTQYF; v_gene: TRBV7-9; abundance: -; d_gene: -; j_gene: TRBJ2-3
CDR3nt: TGTGCCAGCAGTTACTCCTACTATAACTCCTACAATGAGCAGTTCTTC; CDR3aa: CASSYSYYNSYNEQFF; v_gene: TRBV6-5; abundance: once; d_gene: -; j_gene: TRBJ2-1
CDR3nt: TGCGCCAGCAGCTTTGGCAACAATGAGCAGTTCTTC; CDR3aa: CASSFGNNEQFF; v_gene: TRBV5-1; abundance: -; d_gene: -; j_gene: TRBJ2-1
CDR3nt: TGCGCCAGCAGTGAGTCGGGACAGGGGTATGGCTACACCTTC; CDR3aa: CASSESGQGYGYTF; v_gene: TRBV10-2; abundance: -; d_gene: TRBD1; j_gene: TRBJ1-2
CDR3nt: TGTGCCATCAGCGAACTAGCGGGGGCCTACGAGCAGTACTTC; CDR3aa: CAISELAGAYEQYF; v_gene: TRBV10-3; abundance: -; d_gene: TRBD2; j_gene: TRBJ2-7
CDR3nt: TGTGCCAGCAGTTTCCGACAGAGGAACACTGAAGCTTTCTTT; CDR3aa: CASSFRQRNTEAFF; v_gene: TRBV6-5; abundance: -; d_gene: -; j_gene: TRBJ1-1
CDR3nt: TGCAGCGTCATTCCTGACAGCTATGGCTACACCTTC; CDR3aa: CSVIPDSYGYTF; v_gene: TRBV29-1; abundance: -; d_gene: -; j_gene: TRBJ1-2
CDR3nt: TGTGCCAGCAGTTCAGGGGGCAATCAGCCCCAGCATTTT; CDR3aa: CASSSGGNQPQHF; v_gene: TRBV11-2; abundance: -; d_gene: -; j_gene: TRBJ1-5
CDR3nt: TGTGCCAGCGGAGGGGTTTCTGAGCAGTTCTTC; CDR3aa: CASGGVSEQFF; v_gene: TRBV11-2; abundance: -; d_gene: -; j_gene: TRBJ2-1
CDR3nt: TGTGCCAGCAGCTTCAGGGCAGCGATCGACGGGCAGTATTTT; CDR3aa: CASSFRAAIDGQYF; v_gene: TRBV7-2; abundance: -; d_gene: -; j_gene: TRBJ2-3
CDR3nt: TGCGCCAGCAGCCAAGTTCCGCAGGGATCGTCGGAGGGCTACACCTTC; CDR3aa: CASSQVPQGSSEGYTF; v_gene: TRBV4-1; abundance: -; d_gene: -; j_gene: TRBJ1-2
CDR3nt: TGTGCCAGTACCCCGGGACTAGCGGGGCGGGTTGATGGCACAGATACGCAGTATTTT; CDR3aa: CASTPGLAGRVDGTDTQYF; v_gene: TRBV19; abundance: -; d_gene: TRBD2; j_gene: TRBJ2-3
CDR3nt: TGTGCCACCAGCCAGGATCTGAACCATAGCAATCAGCCCCAGCATTTT; CDR3aa: CATSQDLNHSNQPQHF; v_gene: TRBV10-3; abundance: once; d_gene: -; j_gene: TRBJ1-5
CDR3nt: TGCGCCAGCAGTGATAGACAGGGTGGAAACACTGAAGCTTTCTTT; CDR3aa: CASSDRQGGNTEAFF; v_gene: TRBV10-1; abundance: -; d_gene: TRBD1; j_gene: TRBJ1-1
CDR3nt: TGCGCCAGCCGCTCATTGGACAGTCTACTAATCGGGGAGCAGTTCTTC; CDR3aa: CASRSLDSLLIGEQFF; v_gene: TRBV5-1; abundance: -; d_gene: -; j_gene: TRBJ2-1
CDR3nt: TGTGCCAGCAGCTACTCTCCAGGGAACGCTGAAGCTTTCTTT; CDR3aa: CASSYSPGNAEAFF; v_gene: TRBV6-5; abundance: -; d_gene: -; j_gene: TRBJ1-1
CDR3nt: TGTGCCAGCAGTGGGAAAGCCGGGACAGGGTCAGGGCAGCCCCAGCATTTT; CDR3aa: CASSGKAGTGSGQPQHF; v_gene: TRBV6-1; abundance: -; d_gene: TRBD1; j_gene: TRBJ1-5
CDR3nt: TGTGCCAGCCGGACAGGGAACACCGGGGAGCTGTTTTTT; CDR3aa: CASRTGNTGELFF; v_gene: TRBV2; abundance: -; d_gene: TRBD1; j_gene: TRBJ2-2
CDR3nt: TGCGCCAGCAGTGAACAGGGAGAGGTACAGCCCCAGCATTTT; CDR3aa: CASSEQGEVQPQHF; v_gene: TRBV10-1; abundance: few; d_gene: -; j_gene: TRBJ1-5
CDR3nt: TGTGCCAGCAGTTCACAGGGGTACATTTCTGAAGCTTTCTTT; CDR3aa: CASSSQGYISEAFF; v_gene: TRBV6-5; abundance: -; d_gene: TRBD1; j_gene: TRBJ1-1
CDR3nt: TGTGCCAGCAGTTTTGCAGGGGGCGGAACTGAAGCTTTCTTT; CDR3aa: CASSFAGGGTEAFF; v_gene: TRBV28; abundance: -; d_gene: TRBD1; j_gene: TRBJ1-1
CDR3nt: TGTGCCAGCAGTGGAGCCGCCGGGGAGCTGTTTTTT; CDR3aa: CASSGAAGELFF; v_gene: TRBV5-4; abundance: -; d_gene: -; j_gene: TRBJ2-2
CDR3nt: TGTGCCAGCAGTGCGGAATCCTACGAGCAGTACTTC; CDR3aa: CASSAESYEQYF; v_gene: TRBV12-3/TRBV12-4; abundance: -; d_gene: -; j_gene: TRBJ2-7
CDR3nt: TGTGCCAGCAGCGTAGCTACGAGCGGGAGGGGAATAGATACGCAGTATTTT; CDR3aa: CASSVATSGRGIDTQYF; v_gene: TRBV9; abundance: few; d_gene: TRBD2; j_gene: TRBJ2-3
CDR3nt: TGCGCCAGCAGCTTGTGGACTGGGAACACTGAAGCTTTCTTT; CDR3aa: CASSLWTGNTEAFF; v_gene: TRBV5-1; abundance: few; d_gene: -; j_gene: TRBJ1-1
CDR3nt: TGTGCCAGCAGCCCACGGTCGGGGACCTACAATGAGCAGTTCTTC; CDR3aa: CASSPRSGTYNEQFF; v_gene: TRBV5-4; abundance: -; d_gene: -; j_gene: TRBJ2-1
CDR3nt: TGTGCCAGCAGCCAAGATAGGGACAGGGCGGGAAATGAGCAGTTCTTC; CDR3aa: CASSQDRDRAGNEQFF; v_gene: TRBV4-2; abundance: once; d_gene: TRBD1; j_gene: TRBJ2-1
CDR3nt: TGTGCCAGCAGTATGGTTACTAGCCCCGCCGGGGAGCTGTTTTTT; CDR3aa: CASSMVTSPAGELFF; v_gene: TRBV27; abundance: -; d_gene: -; j_gene: TRBJ2-2
CDR3nt: TGTGCCAGCAGATCTACTGACATGAACACTGAAGCTTTCTTT; CDR3aa: CASRSTDMNTEAFF; v_gene: TRBV5-4; abundance: -; d_gene: -; j_gene: TRBJ1-1
CDR3nt: TGTGCCACCAGCAGACGACCCGGGACAGGGGGCTTCAATGAGCAGTTCTTC; CDR3aa: CATSRRPGTGGFNEQFF; v_gene: TRBV15; abundance: -; d_gene: TRBD1; j_gene: TRBJ2-1
CDR3nt: TGTGCCAGCAGCTTGGTGGGTCAGGGGAATGAAAAACTGTTTTTT; CDR3aa: CASSLVGQGNEKLFF; v_gene: TRBV5-5; abundance: -; d_gene: -; j_gene: TRBJ1-4
CDR3nt: TGTGCCGTTGGACAGGGGCCACAAGAGACCCAGTACTTC; CDR3aa: CAVGQGPQETQYF; v_gene: TRBV10-3; abundance: -; d_gene: TRBD1; j_gene: TRBJ2-5